This TCR beta chain was profiled in a study of a mutant IDH1 vaccine in newly diagnosed glioma (dated by TCRdb to the early 2020s). About the study as a whole: Of the approximately 35 treated patients, approximately 62% were male and about 40% were female, and the mean age was roughly 40 years. Prior to enrollment, patients had been given standard therapy consisting of radiotherapy alone, temozolomide alone, or radiochemotherapy with temozolomide, with the combination given to most patients. Six visits were used for peripheral blood collection: V03 (baseline), V05, V07, V10, V12 and V13. Longitudinal TCRB deep sequencing was performed for about two dozen treated patients wherever samples were available for exploratory analyses.

The sample's time point, from its label and the paper: baseline, week 1 (first vaccination visit). The treatment or condition label on this specimen signifies: pre-vaccination baseline after standard-of-care therapy. All donors had newly diagnosed IDH1-mutant astrocytomas of WHO grade 3 or 4 that showed loss of nuclear ATRX. The samples were drawn from NOA16, a multicentre, single-arm, open-label phase I trial in Germany that tested a mutant IDH1 peptide vaccine in humans for the first time. For immunogenicity testing, the blood drawn at visit V03 was used as the baseline sample. Genomic DNA for TCRB sequencing was extracted from EDTA blood using the DNeasy Blood and Tissue Kit. Findings and caveats that apply to the study as a whole: The authors stated that sample limitations prevented analyses of patient blood samples from being reproduced. Immune responses induced by the vaccine were seen in around 93% of patients across multiple MHC alleles. PBMC samples for TCRB deep sequencing were selected based on availability. Pseudoprogression appeared unrelated to alterations in the top peripheral T cell clonotypes detected by TCRB sequencing.

With regard to this clone: The specificity of this receptor is unknown. No base quality information exists; no much larger clone differs at one position.

To prepare the library, the immunoSEQ multiplex PCR assay was applied. The hsTCRB Kit was used according to the manufacturer's protocol to amplify rearranged TCR beta chain sequences. Sequencing of TCRB libraries was carried out on an Illumina MiSeq. From the authors' description of their analysis: The proprietary platform of the kit vendor was used for demultiplexing, trimming and gene mapping. This is the immuneACCESS table as TCRdb keeps it, with only in-frame sequences that have V and J called. A part of the clones is gone; compared with another copy, unresolved V genes explain less than half, and the rest is unexplained. The V and J calls and clone size were taken over from that table, and D and trimming were inferred from the DNA. Across this sample there are around 33,000 clones, with approximately 90% seen only once. The leading ten clones occupy 4.8% of the sample. The CDR3 covers 14 residues, taking in both the cysteine and the phenylalanine. Kept here is only the CDR3 DNA, which spans 42 bases and is read in frame from base 1. CDR1 and CDR2 are drawn from the germline V gene: SQVTM, ANQGSEA. Compared with germline, V lacks 6 bases and J lacks 2 bases; bases without a gene match: 5.

Sequenced here: PBMCs, sampled from a glioma patient treated with radiotherapy, temozolomide or both. The TCR originated in a woman aged 35 to 49 with glioma. This chain joins TRBV29-1 to TRBJ2-7; the junction holds 12 bases that match TRBD2. The DNA is TGCAGCGTGGGTGGACTAGCGGGACCCTACGAGCAGTACTTC. This yields the protein CSVGGLAGPYEQYF.